Presented here are 9 T cell receptor beta chains from one specimen sequenced in a study of T-cell reconstitution after alpha-beta-depleted transplantation in children. TCRbeta library construction was performed incorporating unique molecular identifiers. TCRdb ran MiXCR on the PCR reads and lists one entry per CDR3 protein. The top ten clones hold nearly 25% of a sample with approximately 130,000 distinct CDR3 sequences, roughly 9% of them seen once. The sample was PBMCs, mostly from graft donor cells, taken 180 days after TCRalphabeta/CD19-depleted stem cell transplant. The receptors were sampled from a girl under three years old who had a stem cell transplant for combined immunodeficiency, so the T cells may come from the graft donor.

The sample holds a few counts of this clonotype. V gene TRBV12-3 or TRBV12-4 combines with J gene TRBJ2-1, with D possibly TRBD2 on 6 matching bases. V lost 6 bases to trimming and J lost 6 bases, with 12 bases between them. The CDR3 length is 13 residues. CDR3 loop: CASSPRGSNEQFF. The CDR3 DNA follows: TGTGCCAGCAGCCCACGGGGGTCCAATGAGCAGTTCTTC.

This clonotype has a handful of counts. The chain links TRBV11-2 to TRBJ2-7, with TRBD2 matching over 9 bases. V lost 4 bases, J lost 3 bases, and 7 bases stayed unmatched. The CDR3 spans 15 residues. The germline V gene encodes CDR1 SGHAT and CDR2 FQNNGV. The CDR3 coding sequence is TGTGCCAGCAGCTCTCATAGCGGGGGAAACTACGAGCAGTACTTC. It codes for CASSSHSGGNYEQYF.

The chain links TRBV4-3 to TRBJ2-7; the match to TRBD1 covers 7 bases. The ends lost 1 base at V and 4 bases at J; junction bases unmatched: 4. The CDR3 covers 14 residues. Germline values: CDR1 LGHNA, CDR2 YSLEER. This chain's CDR3 is CASSQGVRGYEQYF. The CDR3 DNA reads as TGCGCCAGCAGCCAAGGGGTCAGGGGGTACGAGCAGTACTTC.

This clonotype appeared a few times. The chain couples TRBV24-1 to TRBJ2-5; 9 bases are shared with TRBD2. The CDR3 runs to 15 residues. Germline V CDR1 and CDR2: KGHDR, SFDVKD. J gave up 2 bases and V 3 bases, and 3 bases lay outside the gene matches. CDR3 nucleotides: TGTGCCACCAGTGATAGACTAGCGGCTCAAGAGACCCAGTACTTC. Protein product: CATSDRLAAQETQYF.

The V and J genes are TRBV12-3 or TRBV12-4 and TRBJ1-6; D remains ambiguous. Deletions cut 7 bases from V and 5 bases from J, with 12 bases between. This CDR3 contains 14 residues. As DNA, the CDR3 is TGTGCCAGCACTTGGGGAGGGAATAATTCACCCCTCCACTTT. Amino acids: CASTWGGNNSPLHF.

This clonotype occurred many times. The chain's CDR3 is CASSLAHGARTQYF. CDR3 DNA: TGTGCCAGCAGCTTAGCGCACGGCGCAAGGACCCAGTACTTC. The rearrangement links TRBV7-8 to TRBJ2-5; D uncertain. The V and J ends lost 0 bases and 7 bases respectively, with 12 bases between them. The CDR3 spans 14 residues. The germline V gene encodes CDR1 SGHVS and CDR2 FQNEAQ. The full variable domain, in which reference TRBV7-8 and TRBJ2-5 provide the parts outside the CDR3, is GAGVSQSPRYKVAKRGQDVALRCDPISGHVSLFWYQQALGQGPEFLTYFQNEAQLDKSGLPSDRFFAERPEGSVSTLKIQRTQQEDSAVYLCASSLAHGARTQYFGPGTRLLVL.

The J gene is TRBJ2-1, the V gene TRBV6-5; a possible D gene is TRBD2 (6 bases). V was trimmed by 4 bases and J by 8 bases, leaving 21 bases between them. CDR1 and CDR2 from the germline V gene are MNHEY and SVGAGI. CDR3 length equals 16 residues. CDR3 sequence: CASSSGPTSMVYEQFF. Here the CDR3 DNA reads TGTGCCAGCAGTTCTGGTCCGACTAGTATGGTCTATGAGCAGTTCTTC.

The V gene is TRBV12-3 or TRBV12-4, the J gene TRBJ2-5, with D tentatively TRBD1 or TRBD2 (5 bases each). This CDR3 is built from 13 residues. Trimming took off 6 bases at V and 9 bases at J, with 17 bases between the two ends. Here the CDR3 reads CASRLSGTPAQYF. CDR3 DNA sequence: TGTGCCAGCAGGCTATCCGGGACCCCGGCCCAGTACTTC.

This clonotype was recorded at least ten times. The chain combines TRBV12-3 or TRBV12-4 with TRBJ2-1; D remains ambiguous. The CDR3 is 12 residues long. Trimming left V 5 bases short and J 3 bases short, with 5 bases between. CDR3 in amino acids: CASSPLYNEQFF. The CDR3 nucleotides are TGTGCCAGCAGTCCCCTCTACAATGAGCAGTTCTTC.